These 16 T cell receptor beta chains were all obtained from the same sample, sequenced in a study of T cells in Graves' hyperthyroidism and ophthalmopathy. Amplified TCR beta CDR3 regions derived from RNA transcripts. When the TCR CDR3 underwent first-round RT-PCR, the HTBI primer set was used. TCRdb reprocessed the multiplex PCR reads via MiXCR and lists one record per CDR3 protein. The sample lists around 540,000 distinct CDR3 sequences; approximately 44% were seen once. Material: peripheral blood or thyroid tissue (not recorded which). These receptors came from a woman between 18 and 29 years old with Graves' hyperthyroidism.

This clonotype turned up a few times. This chain links TRBV24-1 with TRBJ2-5; 11 nucleotides match TRBD1. Germline V gene sequence: CDR1 KGHDR, CDR2 SFDVKD. The CDR3 has 16 residues. Unmatched junction bases numbered 4, after V lost 4 bases and J lost 1 base. CDR3 protein: CATSEDRGLVQETQYF. The CDR3 DNA is TGTGCCACCAGTGAGGACAGGGGGCTGGTCCAAGAGACCCAGTACTTC.

Regarding this clonotype: Here the CDR3 omits its conserved ending phenylalanine or tryptophan, so a read error is the likely source. J is TRBJ2-2 and V is TRBV7-9; 8 bases line up with TRBD2. The J segment lost 3 bases and the V segment lost 6 bases, leaving 9 bases of the junction unmatched. The CDR3 covers 16 residues. The germline V gene has CDR1 SEHNR and CDR2 FQNEAQ (reference sequence). Here the CDR3 DNA reads TGTGCCAGCAGTGATTCCCGAGCGGGAGACACCGGGGAGCTGTTTTCT. It encodes CASSDSRAGDTGELFS.

The chain carries TRBV7-2 and TRBJ2-7; 10 bases match TRBD2. The germline V gene has CDR1 SGHTA and CDR2 FQGNSA. The trim removed 0 bases at V and 4 bases at J, leaving 18 bases unmatched. This CDR3 contains 20 residues. The CDR3 DNA reads as TGTGCCAGCAGCTTAGCGCCCGGGGCGAGCGGGAGGGCTCTGGGATACGAGCAGTACTTC. The encoded protein is CASSLAPGASGRALGYEQYF.

The chain joins TRBV25-1 to TRBJ1-1; D gene ambiguous. V lost 4 bases and J 10 bases, leaving 13 bases between the germline ends. The germline V gene encodes CDR1 MGHDK and CDR2 SYGVNS. CDR3 length: 12 residues. The DNA for the CDR3 is TGTGCCAGCAGTGGATGGGAACGGGGAGCTTTCTTT. Translation: CASSGWERGAFF.

This clonotype was detected ten times or more. The CDR3 nucleotides are TGCAGCGTGGACAGGAATGAAAAACTGTTTTTT. This gives the protein CSVDRNEKLFF. V gene TRBV29-1 combines with J gene TRBJ1-4; 7 nucleotides match TRBD1. This CDR3 has 11 amino acids. Germline V gene data show CDR1 as SQVTM and CDR2 as ANQGSEA. Trimming removed 6 bases from V and 5 bases from J; junction bases left unmatched: 0.

The chain combines TRBV7-3 with TRBJ1-5, with 12 bases identical to TRBD1. Losses at the gene ends were 4 bases for V and 3 bases for J; bases not matched to a gene: 13. The V gene's germline CDR1 is SGHTA and CDR2 FQGTGA. The CDR3 covers 19 residues. The CDR3 DNA sequence: TGTGCCAGCAGCTCCCCGGGACAGGGGGCGGGTAGGCTCAATCAGCCCCAGCATTTT. It translates to CASSSPGQGAGRLNQPQHF. Variable domain in full (rest from reference TRBV7-3 and TRBJ1-5): GAGVSQTPSNKVTEKGKYVELRCDPISGHTALYWYRQSLGQGPEFLIYFQGTGAADDSGLPNDRFFAVRPEGSVSTLKIQRTERGDSAVYLCASSSPGQGAGRLNQPQHFGDGTRLSIL.

This chain connects TRBV9 to TRBJ2-7; the D is unclear. V gave up 0 bases and J gave up 1 base, with 8 bases separating them. Germline CDR1 SGDLS, CDR2 YYNGEE. CDR3 length equals 14 residues. CDR3 region: CASSVEGPSYEQYF. CDR3 sequence (DNA): TGTGCCAGCAGCGTAGAAGGCCCTTCCTACGAGCAGTACTTC.

This rearrangement joins TRBV29-1 to TRBJ1-3; TRBD1 matches 10 bases. This CDR3 has 14 amino acids. CDR1 is SQVTM and CDR2 is ANQGSEA in the germline V gene. Unmatched junction bases numbered 7, after V lost 7 bases and J lost 4 bases. CDR3 sequence (DNA): TGCAGCGCAGCCGGGACAGGGGACGGAAACACCATATATTTT. It codes for CSAAGTGDGNTIYF.

This clonotype was observed once. V is TRBV29-1 and J is TRBJ1-1; D is possibly TRBD1 (6 bases). Trimming pared 8 bases from V and 1 base from J, leaving 17 bases between. The CDR3 is 14 amino acids. CDR1 and CDR2 from the germline V gene are SQVTM and ANQGSEA. CDR3 region: CSSGRRGANTEAFF. The CDR3 nucleotides are TGCAGCTCAGGCCGGCGGGGGGCGAACACTGAAGCTTTCTTT.

The genes are TRBV29-1 and TRBJ1-1; D ambiguous. This CDR3 contains 10 residues. Trimming shortened V by 7 bases and J by 6 bases, and 9 bases separated the two germline ends. Germline V lookup: CDR1 SQVTM, CDR2 ANQGSEA. The CDR3, as DNA: TGCAGCGCCCTCGGGGCTGAAGCTTTCTTT. This encodes CSALGAEAFF.

The chain is built from TRBV19 and TRBJ2-5, with D maybe TRBD2 (7 bases). Germline V gives CDR1 LNHDA, CDR2 SQIVND (reference sequence). The CDR3 spans 12 residues. The V and J ends lost 5 bases and 9 bases respectively, with 13 bases between them. CDR3 in amino acids: CASSQGEGAQYF. DNA for the CDR3: TGTGCCAGTAGTCAAGGGGAGGGGGCCCAGTACTTC.

Comments on this clonotype: It may be a read error: a sequence one base away is much more abundant. The rearrangement uses TRBV15 and TRBJ1-3; 9 bases map to TRBD1. CDR3 length: 15 residues. Germline-derived CDR1 and CDR2 are LNHNV and YYDKDF (reference sequence). CDR3: CATSRGSGQGNTRYF. In DNA form, the CDR3 reads TGTGCCACCAGCAGAGGCTCGGGACAGGGAAACACCAGATATTTT.

This clonotype is a singleton in its sample. The rearrangement links TRBV25-1 to TRBJ2-5, with no clear D. Germline-derived CDR1 and CDR2 are MGHDK and SYGVNS. The CDR3 runs 15 residues. Trimming removed 0 bases from V and 4 bases from J, with 12 bases in between. The DNA for the CDR3 is TGTGCCAGCAGTGAATATAAAGGGTTGGCAGAGACCCAGTACTTC. This codes for CASSEYKGLAETQYF.

This clonotype was observed many times. The gene calls are TRBV12-3 or TRBV12-4 and TRBJ2-5; unclear D gene. The CDR3 spans 12 residues. With 5 bases removed from V and 5 bases from J, the gap between germline ends came to 9 bases. Here the CDR3 DNA reads TGTGCCAGCAGTCTCCAGTTGGAGACCCAGTACTTC. Translation: CASSLQLETQYF.

V usage is TRBV7-9 and J usage is TRBJ1-6; D ambiguous. CDR3 length equals 13 residues. V lost 3 bases and J lost 8, with 8 bases in between. Looked up from germline, CDR1 is SEHNR and CDR2 is FQNEAQ (reference sequence). The CDR3 nucleotides read TGTGCCAGCAGCTTGGCCGTTGATTCACCCCTCCACTTT. Translation gives CASSLAVDSPLHF.

The V call is TRBV13, the J call TRBJ2-5; 14 bases are shared with TRBD2. V shed 5 bases and J 4 bases; nucleotides not matched to a gene: 9. The CDR3 consists of 17 residues. The germline gives CDR1 PRHDT, CDR2 FYEKMQ (reference sequence). The CDR3 here is CASSLTSGRGGPETQYF. CDR3 DNA: TGTGCCAGCAGCCTGACTAGCGGGAGGGGGGGCCCAGAGACCCAGTACTTC.